Listed below are T cell receptor beta chains from one sample, sequenced in a study of T cell responses to AZD1222 COVID-19 vaccine. Only in-frame clones appear in the TCRdb table, and some are missing; sequencing was by immunoSEQ multiplex PCR. This sample carries approximately 120,000 clones, about 88% of them seen once, and the ten largest clones take 4% to 5.5%. The source was peripheral blood, collected on day 0 of AZD1222 vaccination. Receptors originate from an adult in good health. Each CDR3 is given with its conserved first and last residue. The D gene is left open where the match is weak. Rows may omit the clone size; those that give it use once, few, many or a size class.

d_call: .; clone_size: once; v_call: TRBV3-1/TRBV3-2; j_call: TRBJ1-2; cdr3_aa: CASSLGRGYTF; cdr3_nt: TGTGCCAGCAGCCTCGGGAGAGGCTACACCTTC
d_call: TRBD2; clone_size: .; v_call: TRBV6-5; j_call: TRBJ2-1; cdr3_aa: CASLLAGGYNEQFF; cdr3_nt: TGTGCCAGTTTACTAGCGGGGGGGTACAATGAGCAGTTCTTC
d_call: TRBD2; clone_size: .; v_call: TRBV6-5; j_call: TRBJ2-3; cdr3_aa: CASSYGLAGTDTQYF; cdr3_nt: TGTGCCAGCAGTTACGGACTAGCGGGTACAGATACGCAGTATTTT
d_call: TRBD2; clone_size: .; v_call: TRBV9; j_call: TRBJ2-7; cdr3_aa: CASSVSSGRAGEQYF; cdr3_nt: TGTGCCAGCAGCGTAAGCAGCGGGAGGGCCGGCGAGCAGTACTTC
d_call: .; clone_size: .; v_call: TRBV19; j_call: TRBJ2-7; cdr3_aa: CASSMSAGDLYEQYF; cdr3_nt: TGTGCCAGTAGTATGTCGGCAGGGGACCTCTACGAGCAGTACTTC
d_call: .; clone_size: .; v_call: TRBV10-3; j_call: TRBJ2-1; cdr3_aa: CAIRDSYNEQFF; cdr3_nt: TGTGCCATCAGGGACTCTTACAATGAGCAGTTCTTC
d_call: .; clone_size: once; v_call: TRBV6-5; j_call: TRBJ2-1; cdr3_aa: CASSYSRDSGNNEQFF; cdr3_nt: TGTGCCAGCAGTTACTCGAGGGACAGCGGGAACAATGAGCAGTTCTTC
d_call: .; clone_size: .; v_call: TRBV7-9; j_call: TRBJ1-1; cdr3_aa: CASSLNGNTEAFF; cdr3_nt: TGTGCCAGCAGCTTAAACGGCAACACTGAAGCTTTCTTT
d_call: TRBD1; clone_size: .; v_call: TRBV5-6; j_call: TRBJ2-1; cdr3_aa: CASSVLGQGINEQFF; cdr3_nt: TGTGCCAGCAGCGTTTTGGGACAGGGGATCAATGAGCAGTTCTTC
d_call: .; clone_size: .; v_call: TRBV5-1; j_call: TRBJ2-3; cdr3_aa: CASSDQGEATQYF; cdr3_nt: TGCGCCAGCAGTGACCAAGGGGAGGCTACGCAGTATTTT
d_call: .; clone_size: .; v_call: TRBV12-3/TRBV12-4; j_call: TRBJ1-1; cdr3_aa: CASSLVGSTEAFF; cdr3_nt: TGTGCCAGCAGTTTAGTGGGGTCCACTGAAGCTTTCTTT
d_call: .; clone_size: .; v_call: TRBV3-1/TRBV3-2; j_call: TRBJ1-1; cdr3_aa: CASSQEAHTEAFF; cdr3_nt: TGTGCCAGCAGCCAAGAAGCACACACTGAAGCTTTCTTT
d_call: .; clone_size: .; v_call: TRBV4-3; j_call: TRBJ2-7; cdr3_aa: CASSRDRSYEQYF; cdr3_nt: TGCGCCAGCAGCCGCGACAGGTCCTACGAGCAGTACTTC
d_call: TRBD1; clone_size: .; v_call: TRBV9; j_call: TRBJ2-7; cdr3_aa: CASSVGGQGAHEQYF; cdr3_nt: TGTGCCAGCAGCGTAGGGGGACAGGGAGCTCACGAGCAGTACTTC
d_call: .; clone_size: once; v_call: TRBV4-1; j_call: TRBJ2-7; cdr3_aa: CASSPETASYEQYF; cdr3_nt: TGCGCCAGCAGCCCTGAGACGGCCTCCTACGAGCAGTACTTC
d_call: TRBD2; clone_size: .; v_call: TRBV3-1/TRBV3-2; j_call: TRBJ2-2; cdr3_aa: CASSRAGMELFF; cdr3_nt: TGTGCCAGCAGCCGAGCGGGGATGGAGCTGTTTTTT
d_call: .; clone_size: .; v_call: TRBV7-3; j_call: TRBJ1-1; cdr3_aa: CASSLTPTSQGGNTEAFF; cdr3_nt: TGTGCCAGCAGCTTAACCCCGACATCTCAAGGGGGGAACACTGAAGCTTTCTTT
d_call: .; clone_size: once; v_call: TRBV19; j_call: TRBJ1-1; cdr3_aa: CASSIRGAVSRNTEAFF; cdr3_nt: TGTGCCAGTAGTATAAGGGGGGCAGTTAGTCGGAACACTGAAGCTTTCTTT
d_call: .; clone_size: .; v_call: TRBV10-1; j_call: TRBJ1-1; cdr3_aa: CASSALNTEAFF; cdr3_nt: TGCGCCAGCAGTGCCTTGAACACTGAAGCTTTCTTT
d_call: TRBD2; clone_size: .; v_call: TRBV3-1/TRBV3-2; j_call: TRBJ2-2; cdr3_aa: CASSQESPPGLAGDTGELFF; cdr3_nt: TGTGCCAGCAGCCAAGAAAGCCCCCCTGGGCTAGCGGGGGACACCGGGGAGCTGTTTTTT
d_call: .; clone_size: .; v_call: TRBV2; j_call: TRBJ1-5; cdr3_aa: CASSATRAQHF; cdr3_nt: TGTGCCAGCAGTGCTACCAGGGCCCAGCATTTT
d_call: .; clone_size: .; v_call: TRBV2; j_call: TRBJ2-7; cdr3_aa: CATRAEPQSYEQYF; cdr3_nt: TGTGCCACAAGGGCAGAGCCTCAATCCTACGAGCAGTACTTC
d_call: .; clone_size: .; v_call: TRBV10-3; j_call: TRBJ1-5; cdr3_aa: CAIGGNQPQHF; cdr3_nt: TGTGCCATCGGAGGTAATCAGCCCCAGCATTTT
d_call: .; clone_size: .; v_call: TRBV28; j_call: TRBJ1-1; cdr3_aa: CASSPYRELVTEAFF; cdr3_nt: TGTGCCAGCAGTCCCTACAGGGAACTAGTCACTGAAGCTTTCTTT
d_call: .; clone_size: .; v_call: TRBV4-1; j_call: TRBJ1-1; cdr3_aa: CASSHLDRTEAFF; cdr3_nt: TGCGCCAGCAGCCACCTAGACAGAACTGAAGCTTTCTTT
d_call: .; clone_size: .; v_call: TRBV7-9; j_call: TRBJ1-2; cdr3_aa: CASSKPEDYGYTF; cdr3_nt: TGTGCCAGCAGCAAGCCAGAAGATTATGGCTACACCTTC
d_call: .; clone_size: .; v_call: TRBV7-8; j_call: TRBJ1-2; cdr3_aa: CASSLMGGQTSYGYTF; cdr3_nt: TGTGCCAGCAGCTTAATGGGGGGACAAACTTCATATGGCTACACCTTC
d_call: .; clone_size: .; v_call: TRBV27; j_call: TRBJ1-6; cdr3_aa: CASSEVLGSYNSPLHF; cdr3_nt: TGTGCCAGCAGTGAGGTCTTGGGCTCCTATAATTCACCCCTCCACTTT
d_call: .; clone_size: .; v_call: TRBV9; j_call: TRBJ1-2; cdr3_aa: CASSSGTLPTGGYTF; cdr3_nt: TGTGCCAGCAGCTCAGGGACACTACCGACGGGGGGCTACACCTTC
d_call: .; clone_size: .; v_call: TRBV6-5; j_call: TRBJ1-6; cdr3_aa: CASSYSREGDSPLHF; cdr3_nt: TGTGCCAGCAGTTACTCGCGGGAGGGAGATTCACCCCTCCACTTT
d_call: .; clone_size: .; v_call: TRBV9; j_call: TRBJ2-1; cdr3_aa: CASSVMGTLYNEQFF; cdr3_nt: TGTGCCAGCAGCGTAATGGGGACCCTCTACAATGAGCAGTTCTTC
d_call: .; clone_size: .; v_call: TRBV11-2; j_call: TRBJ2-5; cdr3_aa: CASSPGVPSQYF; cdr3_nt: TGTGCCAGCAGCCCCGGGGTTCCTTCCCAGTACTTC
d_call: .; clone_size: .; v_call: TRBV5-4; j_call: TRBJ1-4; cdr3_aa: CASSPGTTSTNEKLFF; cdr3_nt: TGTGCCAGCAGCCCCGGGACGACCTCAACTAATGAAAAACTGTTTTTT
d_call: TRBD1; clone_size: once; v_call: TRBV7-8; j_call: TRBJ2-7; cdr3_aa: CASSPGQGAREQYF; cdr3_nt: TGTGCCAGCAGCCCGGGACAGGGGGCCAGGGAGCAGTACTTC
d_call: .; clone_size: .; v_call: TRBV19; j_call: TRBJ2-5; cdr3_aa: CASSINTKETQYF; cdr3_nt: TGTGCCAGTAGTATAAACACAAAAGAGACCCAGTACTTC
d_call: TRBD1; clone_size: .; v_call: TRBV20-1; j_call: TRBJ1-5; cdr3_aa: CSASPEGQFRRGQPQHF; cdr3_nt: TGCAGTGCTAGTCCCGAGGGACAGTTTCGTAGAGGCCAGCCCCAGCATTTT
d_call: TRBD1; clone_size: .; v_call: TRBV5-1; j_call: TRBJ1-4; cdr3_aa: CASSLVTGSNEKLFF; cdr3_nt: TGCGCCAGCAGCTTGGTGACAGGGTCTAATGAAAAACTGTTTTTT
d_call: TRBD2; clone_size: .; v_call: TRBV28; j_call: TRBJ2-2; cdr3_aa: CASRPGLAGAPELFF; cdr3_nt: TGTGCCAGCAGACCCGGACTAGCGGGAGCGCCGGAGCTGTTTTTT
d_call: .; clone_size: .; v_call: TRBV19; j_call: TRBJ1-5; cdr3_aa: CASTPTSGSNQPQHF; cdr3_nt: TGTGCCAGTACCCCGACGAGCGGTAGCAATCAGCCCCAGCATTTT
d_call: TRBD1; clone_size: .; v_call: TRBV28; j_call: TRBJ1-2; cdr3_aa: CASSLMTGGYGYTF; cdr3_nt: TGTGCCAGCAGTCTTATGACAGGGGGCTATGGCTACACCTTC
d_call: TRBD2; clone_size: .; v_call: TRBV27; j_call: TRBJ2-1; cdr3_aa: CASSPSGGDEQFF; cdr3_nt: TGTGCCAGCAGCCCATCGGGAGGGGATGAGCAGTTCTTC
d_call: .; clone_size: .; v_call: TRBV5-1; j_call: TRBJ1-4; cdr3_aa: CASSLGLTEKLFF; cdr3_nt: TGCGCCAGCAGCTTGGGACTGACTGAAAAACTGTTTTTT
d_call: TRBD1; clone_size: .; v_call: TRBV6-6; j_call: TRBJ2-7; cdr3_aa: CASRPRQGSSYEQYF; cdr3_nt: TGTGCCAGCAGACCTCGACAGGGGTCCTCCTACGAGCAGTACTTC
d_call: TRBD1; clone_size: .; v_call: TRBV24-1; j_call: TRBJ2-2; cdr3_aa: CATSDSLTGYTGELFF; cdr3_nt: TGTGCCACCAGTGATTCGTTGACAGGGTACACCGGGGAGCTGTTTTTT
d_call: TRBD1; clone_size: .; v_call: TRBV6-4; j_call: TRBJ2-7; cdr3_aa: CASSPSGQGVNEQYF; cdr3_nt: TGTGCCAGCAGTCCGTCGGGACAGGGAGTCAACGAGCAGTACTTC
d_call: .; clone_size: .; v_call: TRBV9; j_call: TRBJ2-7; cdr3_aa: CASSGSSYEQYF; cdr3_nt: TGTGCCAGCAGCGGGAGCTCCTACGAGCAGTACTTC
d_call: TRBD2; clone_size: .; v_call: TRBV5-1; j_call: TRBJ2-1; cdr3_aa: CASSGGLAGGGDEQFF; cdr3_nt: TGCGCCAGCAGCGGGGGACTAGCGGGAGGCGGCGATGAGCAGTTCTTC
d_call: .; clone_size: .; v_call: TRBV5-6; j_call: TRBJ2-7; cdr3_aa: CASSRQTYEQYF; cdr3_nt: TGTGCCAGCAGCCGACAAACCTACGAGCAGTACTTC
d_call: TRBD2; clone_size: .; v_call: TRBV6-1; j_call: TRBJ2-3; cdr3_aa: CASSERLAGGDTQYF; cdr3_nt: TGTGCCAGCAGTGAAAGACTAGCGGGAGGCGATACGCAGTATTTT
d_call: .; clone_size: .; v_call: TRBV6-5; j_call: TRBJ2-7; cdr3_aa: CASRTQQGVDEQYF; cdr3_nt: TGTGCCAGCAGGACCCAACAGGGAGTCGACGAGCAGTACTTC
d_call: .; clone_size: few; v_call: TRBV7-2; j_call: TRBJ2-5; cdr3_aa: CASSLSRAVQETQYF; cdr3_nt: TGTGCCAGCAGCTTAAGTCGGGCAGTCCAAGAGACCCAGTACTTC
d_call: .; clone_size: .; v_call: TRBV2; j_call: TRBJ1-2; cdr3_aa: CASSDEANYGYTF; cdr3_nt: TGTGCCAGCAGTGACGAAGCTAACTATGGCTACACCTTC